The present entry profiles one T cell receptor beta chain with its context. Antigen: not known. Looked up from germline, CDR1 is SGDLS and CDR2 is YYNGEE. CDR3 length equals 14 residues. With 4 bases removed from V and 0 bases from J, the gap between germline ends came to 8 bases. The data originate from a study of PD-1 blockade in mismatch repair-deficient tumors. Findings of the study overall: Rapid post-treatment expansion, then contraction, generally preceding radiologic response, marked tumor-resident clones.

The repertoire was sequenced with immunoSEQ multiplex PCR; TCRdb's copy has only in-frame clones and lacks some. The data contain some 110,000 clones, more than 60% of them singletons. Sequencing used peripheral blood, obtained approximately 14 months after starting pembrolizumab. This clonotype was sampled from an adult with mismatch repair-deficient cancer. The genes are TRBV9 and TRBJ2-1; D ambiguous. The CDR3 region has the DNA TGTGCCAGCAGCCAAGATGGCTCCTACAATGAGCAGTTCTTC. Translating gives CASSQDGSYNEQFF.